This T cell receptor beta chain was retrieved from a study of T-cell reconstitution after alpha-beta-depleted transplantation in children. CDR3 length equals 17 residues. Trimming took 3 bases from V and 6 from J; bases not matched to a gene: 6. The germline V gene encodes CDR1 KGHDR and CDR2 SFDVKD. A library of TCRbeta sequences, prepared with unique molecular identifiers, was generated. TCRdb reprocessed the PCR reads with MiXCR, giving one entry per CDR3 protein. The sample holds hundreds of thousands of distinct CDR3 sequences, 15% to 20% seen once. The sequencing here drew on PBMCs from the stem cell graft donor, taken from the stem cell graft. The chain joins TRBV24-1 to TRBJ2-1, with 14 bases that match TRBD2. The TCR sequence derives from a human donor who donated a stem cell graft to a child with acute lymphoblastic leukemia. CDR3 sequence: CATSDAGTSGGLNEQFF. As DNA, the CDR3 is TGTGCCACCAGTGATGCGGGGACTAGCGGGGGCCTCAATGAGCAGTTCTTC.